The 31 T cell receptor beta chains presented below share a single source sample, sequenced in a study of cytotoxic CD8 clonotypes in ibrutinib-treated CLL. Repertoires were generated with immunoSEQ multiplex PCR, while TCRdb's copy carries only in-frame clones and drops some. Of about 330,000 clones listed, about 61% are singletons. Source: PBMCs, taken after 36 months of ibrutinib treatment. The receptor source for this set is a human donor with chronic lymphocytic leukemia.

The DNA of the CDR3 is TGCGCCAGCCGCCGACAGGGGAACTATGGCTACACCTTC. This encodes CASRRQGNYGYTF. The chain links TRBV5-1 to TRBJ1-2; 8 bases fit TRBD1. The CDR3 has 13 amino acids. Germline V gene sequence: CDR1 SGHRS, CDR2 YFSETQ. Trimming cost V 7 bases and J 2 bases; bases outside gene matches: 4.

The CDR3: CASSHEGEWEKLFF. The DNA of the CDR3 is TGTGCCAGCAGCCATGAGGGGGAGTGGGAAAAACTGTTTTTT. V is TRBV7-9 and J is TRBJ1-4, with a weak D call TRBD1 (6 bases). Germline CDR1 SEHNR, CDR2 FQNEAQ (reference sequence). The CDR3 has 14 residues. The V and J ends lost 5 bases and 8 bases respectively, with 15 bases between them.

The chain couples TRBV4-3 to TRBJ2-2; D remains unclear. Trimming left V 1 base short and J 0 bases short, with 9 bases between. The CDR3 runs to 16 residues. CDR1 and CDR2 from the germline V gene are LGHNA and YSLEER. The CDR3: CASSQGAATNTGELFF. CDR3 nucleotide sequence: TGCGCCAGCAGCCAAGGGGCGGCAACGAACACCGGGGAGCTGTTTTTT.

The genes are TRBV7-9 and TRBJ2-1; 7 positions match TRBD1. This CDR3 contains 17 residues. The V gene's germline CDR1 is SEHNR and CDR2 FQNEAQ (reference sequence). J gave up 4 bases and V 5 bases, and 14 bases lay outside the gene matches. The CDR3 sequence is CASSRRTGLSSYNEQFF. The CDR3 bases are TGTGCCAGCAGCCGGCGGACAGGTTTGAGTTCGTACAATGAGCAGTTCTTC.

The rearrangement uses TRBV20-1 and TRBJ2-3; D uncertain. Germline CDR1 DFQATT, CDR2 SNEGSKA (reference sequence). CDR3 size: 11 residues. The V and J ends lost 7 bases and 8 bases respectively, with 13 bases between them. Here the CDR3 reads CSVILPGTQYF. For the CDR3, the DNA is TGCAGTGTTATACTTCCCGGTACGCAGTATTTT.

J is TRBJ2-7 and V is TRBV9, with a weak D call TRBD2 (6 bases). Germline V gene data show CDR1 as SGDLS and CDR2 as YYNGEE. The V and J ends lost 0 bases and 7 bases respectively, with 17 bases between them. The CDR3 has 15 residues. The CDR3, as DNA: TGTGCCAGCAGCGTAGGTGAGGGGAGGATCGGGGAGCAGTACTTC. The encoded protein is CASSVGEGRIGEQYF.

The chain employs TRBV7-2 and TRBJ2-1; 8 nucleotides match TRBD2. Trimming took 2 bases from V and 8 from J; bases not matched to a gene: 11. This CDR3 region has 16 residues. Germline CDR1 SGHTA, CDR2 FQGNSA. The CDR3 region has the DNA TGTGCCAGCAGCTTAAGGCGCGGGAGGCGAGGCGATGAGCAGTTCTTC. It codes for CASSLRRGRRGDEQFF. Complete variable domain (other parts from reference TRBV7-2 and TRBJ2-1): GAGVSQSPSNKVTEKGKDVELRCDPISGHTALYWYRQSLGQGLEFLIYFQGNSAPDKSGLPSDRFSAERTGGSVSTLTIQRTQQEDSAVYLCASSLRRGRRGDEQFFGPGTRLTVL.

This clone was seen once. This chain uses TRBV2 with TRBJ1-2; D is perhaps TRBD1 (6 bases). Germline-derived CDR1 and CDR2 are SNHLY and FYNNEI. The CDR3 covers 11 residues. The V end was cut by 6 bases, the J end by 8 bases, with 10 bases between. The CDR3 coding sequence is TGTGCCAGCAGCAGGGGAGGCGGCTACACCTTC. The encoded protein is CASSRGGGYTF.

CDR3 region: CASSLALSGSTDTQYF. DNA of the CDR3: TGTGCCAGCAGCTTGGCCCTTAGCGGTAGCACAGATACGCAGTATTTT. The chain links TRBV5-4 to TRBJ2-3, with a tentative D call TRBD2 (6 bases). Germline V lookup: CDR1 SGHNT, CDR2 YYREEE (reference sequence). This CDR3 region has 16 residues. V shed 0 bases and J shed 0 bases, with 11 bases lying between them.

V gene TRBV14 combines with J gene TRBJ1-4; maybe TRBD1 (5 bases). The length of the CDR3 is 16 residues. CDR1 SGHDN and CDR2 FVKESK come from the germline V gene. Trimming removed 0 bases at V and 9 bases at J, with 17 bases between. CDR3 coding DNA: TGTGCCAGCAGCCAAGACGAGGGGTTAACAATGAAAAAACTGTTTTTT. It translates to CASSQDEGLTMKKLFF.

This clone was counted once. The chain recombines TRBV18 with TRBJ2-7; D gene unclear. Deletions cut 3 bases from V and 4 bases from J, with 13 bases between. The germline CDR1 and CDR2 sequences are KGHSH and LQKENI. This CDR3 is 14 amino acids long. CDR3 in amino acids: CASSPEAFGYEQYF. DNA of the CDR3: TGTGCCAGCTCACCTGAGGCGTTCGGGTACGAGCAGTACTTC.

The chain employs TRBV18 and TRBJ2-7, with TRBD1 matching 11 bases. The J segment lost 3 bases and the V segment lost 3 bases, leaving 4 bases of the junction unmatched. CDR1 and CDR2 (germline): KGHSH, LQKENI. The length of the CDR3 is 15 residues. CDR3 sequence: CASSPRTGGYYEQYF. DNA for the CDR3: TGTGCCAGCTCACCCCGGACAGGGGGCTACTACGAGCAGTACTTC.

The gene calls are TRBV5-4 and TRBJ1-2, with D unresolved. The V gene lost 1 base and the J gene lost 8 bases, with 18 bases spanning the gap. There are 15 residues in the CDR3. Per germline, CDR1 SGHNT and CDR2 YYREEE (reference sequence). This chain's CDR3 is CASSLPGIWVSGYTF. CDR3 nucleotides: TGTGCCAGCAGCTTGCCGGGCATTTGGGTTTCGGGCTACACCTTC.

The V and J genes are TRBV6-5 and TRBJ2-4; 7 bases agree with TRBD2. Germline trimming cut 0 bases from V and 4 bases from J; bases unmatched to any gene: 3. Germline values: CDR1 MNHEY, CDR2 SVGAGI. CDR3 length: 15 amino acids. The CDR3 sequence: CASSYSSGGKNIQYF. The CDR3 DNA follows: TGTGCCAGCAGTTACTCGTCCGGGGGGAAAAACATTCAGTACTTC.

The chain has TRBV10-3 and TRBJ2-2; D not resolved. V shed 5 bases and J shed 7 bases, with 5 bases lying between them. The CDR3 is made up of 11 amino acids. Germline loops: CDR1 ENHRY, CDR2 SYGVKD. Here the CDR3 DNA reads TGTGCCATCAGTAGTGACGGGGAGCTGTTTTTT. It is translated as CAISSDGELFF.

This chain uses TRBV28 with TRBJ1-6, with D unclear. CDR3 size: 15 residues. Germline V gene data show CDR1 as MDHEN and CDR2 as SYDVKM. Trimming took off 7 bases at V and 7 bases at J, with 17 bases between the two ends. The CDR3: CASTPSGITNSPLHF. For the CDR3, the DNA is TGTGCCAGCACCCCTTCGGGAATTACGAATTCACCCCTCCACTTT.

This clone turned up a few times. The chain joins TRBV5-1 to TRBJ2-7, with D possibly being TRBD1 (6 bases). V lost 4 bases, J lost 6 bases, and 14 bases lay in between. The CDR3 runs to 13 residues. CDR1 is SGHRS, CDR2 YFSETQ, per germline. As DNA, the CDR3 is TGCGCCAGCAGCAAGGATGGGGGCAGCGAGCAGTACTTC. Translating gives CASSKDGGSEQYF.

CDR3 bases: TGTGCCAGCAGCTTAAGCGCGTTCAACACCGGGGAGCTGTTTTTT. This codes for CASSLSAFNTGELFF. This chain joins TRBV11-2 and TRBJ2-2; no clear D gene. V was shortened by 2 bases and J by 2 bases, with 9 bases between the two germline ends. Per germline, CDR1 SGHAT and CDR2 FQNNGV. The CDR3 totals 15 residues.

This CDR3 reads CASTPREGGPEAFF. The CDR3 DNA reads TGTGCCAGCACTCCCCGGGAAGGGGGACCTGAAGCTTTCTTT. The chain joins TRBV6-1 to TRBJ1-1; tentatively, D is TRBD1 (6 bases). The ends were cut back, 7 bases at V and 6 bases at J, with 18 bases in the middle. The CDR3 sequence is 14 residues long. The germline V gene encodes CDR1 MNHNS and CDR2 SASEGT.

This chain connects TRBV9 to TRBJ1-1, with 7 bases aligning to TRBD1. The length of the CDR3 is 16 residues. Germline V CDR1 and CDR2: SGDLS, YYNGEE. V trimming: 0 bases; J trimming: 5 bases; junction bases outside the gene matches: 10. CDR3 DNA sequence: TGTGCCAGCAGCGTAGCTATAGGAGGGGGCAATACTGAAGCTTTCTTT. The encoded protein is CASSVAIGGGNTEAFF.

V gene TRBV7-2 combines with J gene TRBJ2-7, with 12 nucleotides matching TRBD2. The CDR3 extends over 19 amino acids. V shed 5 bases, J shed 3 bases, and the junction held 17 bases outside the gene matches. Germline values: CDR1 SGHTA, CDR2 FQGNSA. The CDR3 nucleotides read TGTGCCAGCAGCCCAGAAGACGTGGGGACTAGCGGGCCAAACTACGAGCAGTACTTC. Amino acid sequence: CASSPEDVGTSGPNYEQYF.

This rearrangement joins TRBV6-1 to TRBJ2-1; no clear D gene. The CDR3 extends over 12 amino acids. Per the germline V gene, CDR1 is MNHNS and CDR2 is SASEGT. The ends were cut back, 4 bases at V and 9 bases at J, with 10 bases in the middle. The CDR3 DNA reads as TGTGCCAGCAGTGGACCCAACCGTGAGCAGTTCTTC. It is translated as CASSGPNREQFF.

There are a few counts of this clone. This chain uses TRBV7-6 with TRBJ2-2; D may match TRBD1 or TRBD2 (5 bases each). This CDR3 has 15 residues. V gave up 5 bases and J gave up 4 bases, with 14 bases separating them. Germline V gene lookup returns CDR1 SGHVS and CDR2 FNYEAQ. CDR3 DNA sequence: TGTGCCAGCAGCCTAGGGGCGGGTCGCACCGGGGAGCTGTTTTTT. Translating gives CASSLGAGRTGELFF. The variable domain in full, with the rest retrieved from reference TRBV7-6 and TRBJ2-2, is GAGVSQSPRYKVTKRGQDVALRCDPISGHVSLYWYRQALGQGPEFLTYFNYEAQQDKSGLPNDRFSAERPEGSISTLTIQRTEQRDSAMYRCASSLGAGRTGELFFGEGSRLTVL.

This sequence joins TRBV6-5 and TRBJ2-7; the match to TRBD1 covers 8 bases. This CDR3 has 15 amino acids. Looked up from germline, CDR1 is MNHEY and CDR2 is SVGAGI. The V and J ends lost 7 bases and 0 bases, in that order; junction bases with no gene match: 8. In DNA form, the CDR3 reads TGTGCCAGCATGAGCTTCGGGACAGGCTCCTACGAGCAGTACTTC. It yields the protein CASMSFGTGSYEQYF.

V and J are TRBV5-1 and TRBJ2-2; D might be TRBD1 or TRBD2, each matching 5 bases. The CDR3 totals 15 residues. Germline V gene sequence: CDR1 SGHRS, CDR2 YFSETQ. Trimming took 5 bases from V and 3 from J, leaving 14 bases between them. The CDR3 region is CASRGAGTYTGELFF. CDR3 DNA sequence: TGCGCCAGCAGGGGTGCAGGGACGTACACCGGGGAGCTGTTTTTT.

The chain recombines TRBV6-1 with TRBJ1-5; D remains ambiguous. The V end lost 6 bases, the J end lost 4 bases, and 7 bases lay between the germline ends. CDR3 length equals 12 residues. CDR1 and CDR2 (germline): MNHNS, SASEGT. CDR3 loop: CASRRENQPQHF. The CDR3 DNA is TGTGCCAGCAGAAGGGAAAATCAGCCCCAGCATTTT.

The rearrangement links TRBV5-1 to TRBJ1-3, with D unresolved. V gave up 5 bases and J gave up 2 bases, with 8 bases separating them. This CDR3 comprises 13 residues. Germline CDR1 reads SGHRS; CDR2 reads YFSETQ. CDR3 amino acids: CASRRATGNTIYF. DNA of the CDR3: TGCGCCAGCAGACGGGCTACTGGAAACACCATATATTTT.

The chain recombines TRBV7-2 with TRBJ2-7; D is undetermined. CDR3 length: 13 residues. Germline CDR1 SGHTA, CDR2 FQGNSA. The V end lost 5 bases, the J end lost 3 bases, and 11 bases lay between the germline ends. The chain's CDR3 is CASSLTHLYEQYF. The CDR3 nucleotides are TGTGCCAGCAGCCTTACGCATCTCTACGAGCAGTACTTC.

The chain is built from TRBV7-9 and TRBJ2-5; TRBD1 might be the D (5 bases). Germline V CDR1 and CDR2: SEHNR, FQNEAQ (reference sequence). Trimming removed 0 bases at V and 2 bases at J, with 7 bases between. This CDR3 comprises 14 residues. As DNA, the CDR3 is TGTGCCAGCAGCTTAGCGGGGCCTCAAGAGACCCAGTACTTC. Amino acid sequence: CASSLAGPQETQYF.

This clone was counted a few times. V is TRBV29-1 and J is TRBJ1-2; 12 nucleotides align to TRBD1. The CDR3 spans 13 residues. The germline V gene encodes CDR1 SQVTM and CDR2 ANQGSEA. The J segment lost 7 bases and the V segment lost 6 bases, leaving 6 bases of the junction unmatched. The CDR3 sequence: CSVGDRGLFGYTF. The CDR3 DNA reads TGCAGCGTGGGGGACAGGGGGCTATTTGGCTACACCTTC. The full variable domain, in which reference TRBV29-1 and TRBJ1-2 provide the parts outside the CDR3, is SAVISQKPSRDICQRGTSLTIQCQVDSQVTMMFWYRQQPGQSLTLIATANQGSEATYESGFVIDKFPISRPNLTFSTLTVSNMSPEDSSIYLCSVGDRGLFGYTFGSGTRLTVV.

Concerning this clone: One junction end disagrees with the germline gene, perhaps due to a read error. The chain carries TRBV25-1 and TRBJ2-1; possible D gene TRBD2, 5 bases. The CDR3 length is 11 residues. Germline V gene data show CDR1 as MGHDK and CDR2 as SYGVNS. The CDR3 DNA reads TGCGCCAGCAGTGACCCGGGAGAGCAGTTCTTC. It is translated as CASSDPGEQFF.